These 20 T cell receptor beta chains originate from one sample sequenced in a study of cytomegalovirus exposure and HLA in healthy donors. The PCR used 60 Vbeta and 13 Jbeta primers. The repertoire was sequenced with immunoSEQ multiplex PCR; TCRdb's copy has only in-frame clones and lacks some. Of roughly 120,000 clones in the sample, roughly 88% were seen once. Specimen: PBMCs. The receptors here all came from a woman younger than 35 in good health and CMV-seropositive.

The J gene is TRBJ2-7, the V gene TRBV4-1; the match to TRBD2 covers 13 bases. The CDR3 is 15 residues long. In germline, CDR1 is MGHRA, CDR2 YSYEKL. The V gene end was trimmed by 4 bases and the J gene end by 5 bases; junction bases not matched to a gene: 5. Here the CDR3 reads CASSRLAGGLDEQYF. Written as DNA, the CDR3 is TGCGCCAGCAGCCGACTAGCGGGGGGTCTAGACGAGCAGTACTTC.

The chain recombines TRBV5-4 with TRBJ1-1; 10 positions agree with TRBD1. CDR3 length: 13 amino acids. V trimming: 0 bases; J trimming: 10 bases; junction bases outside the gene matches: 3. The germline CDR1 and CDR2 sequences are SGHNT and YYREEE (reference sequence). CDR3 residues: CASSLGGTGVAFF. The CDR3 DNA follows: TGTGCCAGCAGCTTGGGAGGGACAGGGGTAGCTTTCTTT. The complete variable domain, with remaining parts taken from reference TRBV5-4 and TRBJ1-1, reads ETGVTQSPTHLIKTRGQQVTLRCSSQSGHNTVSWYQQALGQGPQFIFQYYREEENGRGNFPPRFSGLQFPNYSSELNVNALELDDSALYLCASSLGGTGVAFFGQGTRLTVV.

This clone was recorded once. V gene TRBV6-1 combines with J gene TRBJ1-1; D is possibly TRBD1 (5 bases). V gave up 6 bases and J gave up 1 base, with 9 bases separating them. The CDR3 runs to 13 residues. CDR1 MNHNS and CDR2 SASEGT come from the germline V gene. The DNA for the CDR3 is TGTGCCAGCAGCTTAGGACAGAACACTGAAGCTTTCTTT. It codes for CASSLGQNTEAFF.

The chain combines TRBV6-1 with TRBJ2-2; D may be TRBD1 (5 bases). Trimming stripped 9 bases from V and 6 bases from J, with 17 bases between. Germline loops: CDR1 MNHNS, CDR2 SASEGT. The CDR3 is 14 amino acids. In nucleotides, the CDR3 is TGTGCCAGTCATGAAGGGGAAGGTGCCGGGGAGCTGTTTTTT. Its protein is CASHEGEGAGELFF.

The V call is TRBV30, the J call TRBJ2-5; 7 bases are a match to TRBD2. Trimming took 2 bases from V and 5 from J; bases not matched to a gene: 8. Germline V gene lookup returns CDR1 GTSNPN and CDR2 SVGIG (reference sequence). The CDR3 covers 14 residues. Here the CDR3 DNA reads TGTGCCTGGAGTCCAACTTCGGGGGGTGAGACCCAGTACTTC. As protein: CAWSPTSGGETQYF.

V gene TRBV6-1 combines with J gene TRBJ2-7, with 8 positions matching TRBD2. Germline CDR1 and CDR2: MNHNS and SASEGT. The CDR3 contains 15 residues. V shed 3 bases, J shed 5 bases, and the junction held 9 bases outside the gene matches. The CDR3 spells CASSDSWRGVDEQYF. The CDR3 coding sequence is TGTGCCAGCAGTGATTCATGGCGGGGGGTCGACGAGCAGTACTTC.

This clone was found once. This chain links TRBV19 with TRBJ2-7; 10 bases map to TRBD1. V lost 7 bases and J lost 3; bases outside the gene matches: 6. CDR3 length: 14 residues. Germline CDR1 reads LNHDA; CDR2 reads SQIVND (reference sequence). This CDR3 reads CASTPGQGNYEQYF. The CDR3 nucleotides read TGTGCCAGTACCCCGGGACAGGGGAACTACGAGCAGTACTTC.

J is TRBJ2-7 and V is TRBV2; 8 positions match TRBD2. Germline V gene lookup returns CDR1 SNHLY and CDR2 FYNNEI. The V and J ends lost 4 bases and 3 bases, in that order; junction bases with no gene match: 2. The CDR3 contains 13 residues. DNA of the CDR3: TGTGCCAGCAGTGGGACTAGCAACTACGAGCAGTACTTC. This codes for CASSGTSNYEQYF.

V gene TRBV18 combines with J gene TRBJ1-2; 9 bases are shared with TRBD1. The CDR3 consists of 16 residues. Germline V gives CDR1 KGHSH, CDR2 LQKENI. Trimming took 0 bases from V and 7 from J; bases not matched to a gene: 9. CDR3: CASSPPSTGGGPGYTF. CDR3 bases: TGTGCCAGCTCACCACCCTCTACAGGGGGCGGTCCTGGCTACACCTTC.

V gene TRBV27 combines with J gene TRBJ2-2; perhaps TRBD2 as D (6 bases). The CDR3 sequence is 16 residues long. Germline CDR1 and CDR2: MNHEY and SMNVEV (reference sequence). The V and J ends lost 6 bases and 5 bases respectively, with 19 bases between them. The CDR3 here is CASSKSGGIRTGELFF. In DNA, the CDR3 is TGTGCCAGCAGCAAAAGTGGGGGGATCAGGACCGGGGAGCTGTTTTTT.

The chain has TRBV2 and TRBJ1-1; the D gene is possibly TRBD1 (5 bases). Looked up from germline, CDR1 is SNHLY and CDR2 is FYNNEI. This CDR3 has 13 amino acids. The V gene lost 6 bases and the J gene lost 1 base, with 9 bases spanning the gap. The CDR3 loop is CASSRVSNTEAFF. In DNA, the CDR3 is TGTGCCAGCAGCAGGGTATCGAACACTGAAGCTTTCTTT.

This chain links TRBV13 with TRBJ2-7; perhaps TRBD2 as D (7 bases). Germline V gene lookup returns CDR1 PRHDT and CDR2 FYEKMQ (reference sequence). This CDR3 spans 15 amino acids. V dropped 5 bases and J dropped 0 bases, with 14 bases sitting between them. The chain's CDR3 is CASSGGGGPSYEQYF. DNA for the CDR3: TGTGCCAGCAGCGGTGGGGGGGGGCCCTCCTACGAGCAGTACTTC.

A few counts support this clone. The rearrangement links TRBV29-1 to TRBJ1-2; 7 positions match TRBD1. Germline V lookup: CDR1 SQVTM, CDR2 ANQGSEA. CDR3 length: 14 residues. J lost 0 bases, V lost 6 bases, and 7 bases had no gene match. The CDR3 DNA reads TGCAGCGTCCAACAGGGGTATCCTAACTATGGCTACACCTTC. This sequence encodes CSVQQGYPNYGYTF.

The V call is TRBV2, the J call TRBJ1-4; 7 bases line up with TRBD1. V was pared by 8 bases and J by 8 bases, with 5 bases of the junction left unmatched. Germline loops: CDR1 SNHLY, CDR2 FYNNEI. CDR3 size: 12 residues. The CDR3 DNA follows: TGTGCCAGCTCCTTGACAGGGGAAAAACTGTTTTTT. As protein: CASSLTGEKLFF.

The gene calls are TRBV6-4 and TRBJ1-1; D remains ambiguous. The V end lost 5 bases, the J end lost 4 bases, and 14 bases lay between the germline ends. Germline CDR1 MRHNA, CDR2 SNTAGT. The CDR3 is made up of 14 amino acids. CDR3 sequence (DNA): TGTGCCAGCAGTCAAAGTACAGAGGGCACTGAAGCTTTCTTT. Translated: CASSQSTEGTEAFF.

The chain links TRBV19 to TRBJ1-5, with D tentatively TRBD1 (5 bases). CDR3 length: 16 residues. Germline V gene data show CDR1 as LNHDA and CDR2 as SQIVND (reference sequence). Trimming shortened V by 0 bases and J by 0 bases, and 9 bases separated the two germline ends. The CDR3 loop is CASSIDPTGSNQPQHF. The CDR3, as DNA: TGTGCCAGTAGTATAGATCCAACAGGTAGCAATCAGCCCCAGCATTTT.

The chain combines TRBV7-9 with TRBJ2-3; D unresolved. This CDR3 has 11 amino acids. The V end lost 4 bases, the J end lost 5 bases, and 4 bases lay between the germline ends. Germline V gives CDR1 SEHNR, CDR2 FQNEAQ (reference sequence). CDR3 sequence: CASSSVDTQYF. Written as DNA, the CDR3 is TGTGCCAGCAGCTCCGTAGATACGCAGTATTTT.

CDR3 coding DNA: TGTGCCAGCACTCGGACAGGGGCCTACGAGCAGTACTTC. This sequence encodes CASTRTGAYEQYF. The V gene is TRBV6-5, the J gene TRBJ2-7; 9 bases are a match to TRBD1. Germline V CDR1 and CDR2: MNHEY, SVGAGI. After removal of 7 bases from V and 2 bases from J, the junction contained 3 bases not matched to a gene. This CDR3 spans 13 amino acids.

The CDR3 DNA sequence: TGTGCCAGCAGCTTCAGAGGGAACGACTATGGCTACACCTTC. As protein: CASSFRGNDYGYTF. The chain uses TRBV7-9 and TRBJ1-2; D is ambiguous. V was cut by 3 bases and J by 3 bases, with 11 bases left in between. CDR1 and CDR2 from the germline V gene are SEHNR and FQNEAQ (reference sequence). CDR3 length: 14 residues.

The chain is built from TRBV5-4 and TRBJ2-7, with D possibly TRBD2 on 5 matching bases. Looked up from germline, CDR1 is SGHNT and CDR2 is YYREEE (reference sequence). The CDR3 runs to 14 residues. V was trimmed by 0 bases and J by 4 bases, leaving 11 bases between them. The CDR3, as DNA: TGTGCCAGCAGCTTGGACCGAGGGTGGTACGAGCAGTACTTC. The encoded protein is CASSLDRGWYEQYF.